One and the same sample provided the 13 T cell receptor beta chains below, sequenced in a study of shared clonotypes between healthy human individuals (dated by TCRdb to the early 2020s). Receptor libraries were prepared by the immunoSEQ multiplex PCR assay. This is the immuneACCESS table as TCRdb keeps it, with only in-frame sequences that have V and J called. A part of the clones is gone; compared with another copy, unresolved V genes explain less than half, and the rest is unexplained. This sample is represented by some 1,600,000 clones; around 98% of them were singletons. The biggest ten clones account for approximately 0.45% of the sample. Sequenced: naive CD4+ T cells sorted from blood. The cell subset or site label, as the study defines it: CD45RA+ positively selected. The receptors stem from a man aged 30 to 39 in good health.

The chain recombines TRBV4-2 with TRBJ1-1, with 8 bases matching TRBD1. Trimming took 2 bases from V and 0 from J; bases not matched to a gene: 2. Germline CDR1 LGHNA, CDR2 YNFKEQ. CDR3 length equals 15 residues. The CDR3 DNA reads as TGTGCCAGCAGCCAACCGGACAGGGTGAACACTGAAGCTTTCTTT. It translates to CASSQPDRVNTEAFF.

This chain connects TRBV5-5 to TRBJ1-2; 12 bases agree with TRBD1. Germline CDR1 is SGHKS and CDR2 is YYEKEE (reference sequence). This CDR3 region has 16 residues. Trimming cost V 3 bases and J 7 bases; bases outside gene matches: 10. This CDR3 is CASSSLGQGAQGGYTF. In nucleotides, the CDR3 is TGTGCCAGCAGCTCCCTGGGACAGGGGGCGCAGGGTGGCTACACCTTC.

As DNA, the CDR3 is TGCGCCAGCATAGGAGGCACCGGGGAGCTGTTTTTT. It codes for CASIGGTGELFF. The chain links TRBV10-2 to TRBJ2-2; possible D gene TRBD2, 5 bases. Germline CDR1 WSHSY, CDR2 SAAADI. V lost 7 bases and J 4 bases, leaving 7 bases between the germline ends. This CDR3 is 12 amino acids long.

The CDR3 spells CASSLGGQVQETQYF. The CDR3 nucleotides read TGTGCCAGCAGCTTGGGGGGACAGGTCCAAGAGACCCAGTACTTC. This chain joins TRBV5-4 and TRBJ2-5; 8 bases are shared with TRBD1. The CDR3 extends over 15 amino acids. Germline V CDR1 and CDR2: SGHNT, YYREEE (reference sequence). J gave up 1 base and V 0 bases, and 2 bases lay outside the gene matches.

The rearrangement uses TRBV7-8 and TRBJ1-4, with D perhaps TRBD1 (6 bases). Deletions cut 4 bases from V and 8 bases from J, with 23 bases between. This CDR3 has 17 amino acids. The germline V gene encodes CDR1 SGHVS and CDR2 FQNEAQ. The CDR3 DNA sequence: TGTGCCAGCAGCTCCAACCAAATGGGGGCTCCGGGGGAAAAACTGTTTTTT. This sequence encodes CASSSNQMGAPGEKLFF.

CDR3 sequence reads: CASSLTGLAGGWADTQYF. CDR3 nucleotides: TGCGCCAGCAGCCTAACCGGACTAGCGGGAGGATGGGCGGATACGCAGTATTTT. The chain employs TRBV5-1 and TRBJ2-3; TRBD2 matches at 14 bases. The trim removed 4 bases at V and 6 bases at J, leaving 13 bases unmatched. This CDR3 has 18 amino acids. The germline V gene encodes CDR1 SGHRS and CDR2 YFSETQ.

This clone was recorded only once. The genes are TRBV7-9 and TRBJ2-7; D could derive from TRBD1 or TRBD2 (5 bases each). The ends were cut back, 5 bases at V and 6 bases at J, with 11 bases in the middle. This CDR3 is built from 12 residues. CDR1 is SEHNR, CDR2 FQNEAQ, per germline (reference sequence). The CDR3 protein is CASSLRAGEQYF. CDR3 coding DNA: TGTGCCAGCAGCCTCAGGGCGGGCGAGCAGTACTTC.

As regards this clone: Within the sample, other DNA sequences also encode this same CDR3. This sequence joins TRBV6-6 and TRBJ2-7, with D unclear. The ends were cut back, 1 base at V and 0 bases at J, with 4 bases in the middle. Germline CDR1 and CDR2: MNHNY and SVGAGI (reference sequence). The CDR3 is 13 residues long. CDR3 DNA sequence: TGTGCCAGCAGTTACTTGAGCTCCTACGAGCAGTACTTC. This translates into CASSYLSSYEQYF.

The chain joins TRBV10-3 to TRBJ1-2, with 7 nucleotides matching TRBD1. The germline V gene has CDR1 ENHRY and CDR2 SYGVKD. Trimming removed 6 bases from V and 6 bases from J; junction bases left unmatched: 10. The CDR3 length is 14 residues. The CDR3, as DNA: TGTGCCATCAGCCGGGACAGCGGGGCGGATGGCTACACCTTC. Residues: CAISRDSGADGYTF.

This clone showed up just once. This chain uses TRBV9 with TRBJ1-2; TRBD1 is a possible D gene (6 bases). The germline gives CDR1 SGDLS, CDR2 YYNGEE. This CDR3 region has 12 residues. With 4 bases removed from V and 8 bases from J, the gap between germline ends came to 12 bases. This CDR3 is CASSSQGSGYTF. For the CDR3, the DNA is TGTGCCAGCAGCTCACAGGGTAGCGGCTACACCTTC.

The sample holds one count of this clone. The chain joins TRBV5-1 to TRBJ2-1; tentative D call: TRBD1 (6 bases). The V end was cut by 3 bases, the J end by 4 bases, with 14 bases between. The germline CDR1 and CDR2 sequences are SGHRS and YFSETQ. The CDR3 is 15 amino acids. The CDR3 DNA follows: TGCGCCAGCAGCTATGGGGGCAACCTTTACAATGAGCAGTTCTTC. Its translation is CASSYGGNLYNEQFF.

V usage is TRBV19 and J usage is TRBJ1-5; D is ambiguous. This CDR3 spans 15 amino acids. Germline CDR1 is LNHDA and CDR2 is SQIVND (reference sequence). With 7 bases removed from V and 2 bases from J, the gap between germline ends came to 15 bases. The CDR3 loop is CASNGAGRGNQPQHF. The DNA for the CDR3 is TGTGCCAGTAATGGAGCAGGAAGAGGCAATCAGCCCCAGCATTTT.

Only one count was recorded for this clone. In the same sample, other DNA sequences code for this CDR3. The chain recombines TRBV9 with TRBJ2-1; 8 bases fit TRBD2. There are 15 residues in the CDR3. The germline V gene encodes CDR1 SGDLS and CDR2 YYNGEE. V lost 0 bases to trimming and J lost 6 bases; unmatched junction nucleotides: 5. Here the CDR3 DNA reads TGTGCCAGCAGCGTAGTTGCTAGCGGGTCCAATGAGCAGTTCTTC. It specifies CASSVVASGSNEQFF.